Listed here is a single T cell receptor (beta chain). Participants reported their clinical history, and cohort assignment relied on those reports. Original data processing: By means of reference gene primer amplification, nucleated cell counts were estimated. Profiling relied on immunoSEQ multiplex PCR, and the TCRdb table lists in-frame clones only, not all of them. V, J and clone size were drawn from that table, and D and trimming were deduced from the DNA. The sample carries a few hundred thousand clones, around 81% recorded once. This record comes from a study of blood T cell repertoires in COVID-19. Study overall: In each case, the material was cDNA or gDNA derived from T cells, B-cell-depleted T cells, or PBMCs.

The germline V gene encodes CDR1 SGDLS and CDR2 YYNGEE. V shed 4 bases, J shed 3 bases, and the junction held 7 bases outside the gene matches. This CDR3 is built from 14 residues. The sequence came from a man aged 50 to 60 who had recovered from COVID-19. Sequenced input: PBMCs or T cells enriched from blood (not recorded which). The V and J genes are TRBV9 and TRBJ2-7; the match to TRBD1 covers 7 bases. Here the CDR3 reads CASSPRDRYYEQYF. CDR3 bases: TGTGCCAGCAGCCCGAGGGACAGATACTACGAGCAGTACTTC.